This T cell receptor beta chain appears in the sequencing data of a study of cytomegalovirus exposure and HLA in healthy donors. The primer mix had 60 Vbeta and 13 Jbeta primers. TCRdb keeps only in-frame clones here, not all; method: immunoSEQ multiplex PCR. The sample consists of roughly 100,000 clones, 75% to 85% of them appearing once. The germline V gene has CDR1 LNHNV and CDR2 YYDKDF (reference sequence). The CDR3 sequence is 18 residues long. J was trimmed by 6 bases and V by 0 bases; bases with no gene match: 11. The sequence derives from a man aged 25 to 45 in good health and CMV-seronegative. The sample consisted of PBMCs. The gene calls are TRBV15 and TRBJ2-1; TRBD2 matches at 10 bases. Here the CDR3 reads CATSRDPLGLAMRNEQFF. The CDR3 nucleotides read TGTGCCACCAGCAGAGACCCTTTGGGACTAGCGATGCGCAATGAGCAGTTCTTC.